This TCR beta chain was sequenced in a study of T cell responses to AZD1222 COVID-19 vaccine. Whole-study results and caveats: At baseline, seropositivity was found in only six or seven AZD1222 recipients. Of spike-specific TCRs, nearly half reportedly target regions left unmutated in variants.

The assay was immunoSEQ multiplex PCR, and TCRdb's table has in-frame clones only and misses some. The sample contains about 100,000 clones, approximately 90% of which appear only once. The CDR3 loop spans 13 amino acids. The germline V and J ends were trimmed by 5 bases and 4 bases, with 11 bases remaining between them. CDR1 and CDR2 from the germline V gene are SGHTA and FQGTGA. With regard to this clone: What it binds is unknown.

The chain joins TRBV7-3 to TRBJ1-1, with no clear D. The sequence came from an adult in good health. The material was peripheral blood, obtained on day 0 of AZD1222 vaccination. The CDR3 DNA is TGTGCCAGCAGCCAAGGGTCTACCACTGAAGCTTTCTTT. It translates to CASSQGSTTEAFF. Variable domain in full (rest from reference TRBV7-3 and TRBJ1-1): GAGVSQTPSNKVTEKGKYVELRCDPISGHTALYWYRQSLGQGPEFLIYFQGTGAADDSGLPNDRFFAVRPEGSVSTLKIQRTERGDSAVYLCASSQGSTTEAFFGQGTRLTVV.